This TCR beta chain was observed in a study of T cell responses to AZD1222 COVID-19 vaccine. Using immunoSEQ multiplex PCR, the repertoire was profiled, and TCRdb retains in-frame clones only, with some absent. The table records just over 80,000 clones, around 89% of them present only once. This CDR3 has 15 amino acids. From germline, CDR1 is MDHEN and CDR2 SYDVKM. V was pared by 2 bases and J by 9 bases, with 7 bases of the junction left unmatched. This receptor was taken from an adult in good health. This chain uses TRBV28 with TRBJ1-6; 7 bases line up with TRBD1. The sequencing used peripheral blood, collected on day 0 of AZD1222 vaccination. CDR3 region: CASSLATGQRSPLHF. The CDR3 DNA sequence: TGTGCCAGCAGTTTAGCTACGGGACAGCGTTCACCCCTCCACTTT.